What follows are 9 T cell receptor beta chains derived from one specimen sequenced in a study of blood T cell repertoires in COVID-19. This table comes from immunoSEQ multiplex PCR, and its TCRdb copy is limited to in-frame clones, with some not included. The sample comprises 75,000 or so clones, around 84% of which are singletons, and around 36% rests with the top ten. Sequencing was carried out using peripheral blood. The receptor source for this set is a woman between 65 and 79 years old with acute or convalescent COVID-19.

The chain is built from TRBV10-3 and TRBJ2-3; TRBD2 aligns across 14 bases. The germline gives CDR1 ENHRY, CDR2 SYGVKD. V shed 4 bases, J shed 3 bases, and the junction held 3 bases outside the gene matches. This CDR3 spans 16 amino acids. The CDR3 protein is CAISAGLAGATDTQYF. Written as DNA, the CDR3 is TGTGCCATCAGTGCGGGACTAGCGGGAGCAACAGATACGCAGTATTTT.

The V and J genes are TRBV7-3 and TRBJ2-1; possible D gene TRBD1, 5 bases. With 5 bases removed from V and 6 bases from J, the gap between germline ends came to 11 bases. Germline CDR1 and CDR2: SGHTA and FQGTGA. The CDR3 spans 13 residues. CDR3 amino acids: CASSMDKFNEQFF. The CDR3 nucleotides read TGTGCCAGCAGCATGGACAAATTCAATGAGCAGTTCTTC. The entire variable domain, with the rest obtained from reference TRBV7-3 and TRBJ2-1, is as follows: GAGVSQTPSNKVTEKGKYVELRCDPISGHTALYWYRQSLGQGPEFLIYFQGTGAADDSGLPNDRFFAVRPEGSVSTLKIQRTERGDSAVYLCASSMDKFNEQFFGPGTRLTVL.

The chain has TRBV6-5 and TRBJ1-4; D gene unclear. Trimming took 6 bases from V and 4 from J, leaving 12 bases between them. The CDR3 sequence is 14 residues long. CDR1 is MNHEY, CDR2 SVGAGI, per germline. CDR3 loop: CASRRTASNEKLFF. The DNA of the CDR3 is TGTGCCAGCAGGAGGACTGCGAGTAATGAAAAACTGTTTTTT.

V gene TRBV7-6 combines with J gene TRBJ2-5; 7 bases match TRBD2. Losses at the gene ends were 1 base for V and 5 bases for J; bases not matched to a gene: 7. The CDR3 runs to 15 residues. The germline V gene encodes CDR1 SGHVS and CDR2 FNYEAQ. DNA of the CDR3: TGTGCCAGCAGCTTAGGGGAGGGGAGGACTGAGACCCAGTACTTC. Translation gives CASSLGEGRTETQYF.

The rearrangement links TRBV19 to TRBJ1-1; 9 bases map to TRBD1. The CDR3 extends over 18 amino acids. J was trimmed by 0 bases and V by 10 bases; bases with no gene match: 18. Germline V gene lookup returns CDR1 LNHDA and CDR2 SQIVND (reference sequence). CDR3 loop: CATKMDSGTGLMNTEAFF. CDR3 bases: TGTGCCACGAAAATGGACTCCGGGACAGGGCTCATGAACACTGAAGCTTTCTTT. Using reference TRBV19 and TRBJ1-1 for the parts outside the CDR3, the full variable domain is DGGITQSPKYLFRKEGQNVTLSCEQNLNHDAMYWYRQDPGQGLRLIYYSQIVNDFQKGDIAEGYSVSREKKESFPLTVTSAQKNPTAFYLCATKMDSGTGLMNTEAFFGQGTRLTVV.

This sequence joins TRBV23-1 and TRBJ1-1; D is perhaps TRBD1 (6 bases). TRBV23-1 is annotated as an ORF whose role is uncertain. The CDR3 has 16 amino acids. Trimming took off 0 bases at V and 5 bases at J, with 16 bases between the two ends. CDR3 sequence (DNA): TGCGCCAGCAGTCAATCCGGGGGGCAGGAGGGGACTGAAGCTTTCTTT. This codes for CASSQSGGQEGTEAFF.

The chain employs TRBV5-4 and TRBJ2-2; perhaps TRBD2 as D (6 bases). V gave up 4 bases and J gave up 1 base, with 17 bases separating them. The length of the CDR3 is 17 residues. Germline values: CDR1 SGHNT, CDR2 YYREEE (reference sequence). The CDR3 region is CASSPYGGPWNTGELFF. The CDR3 DNA is TGTGCCAGCAGCCCCTACGGAGGGCCGTGGAACACCGGGGAGCTGTTTTTT.

This clone was counted between two and nine times. The rearrangement uses TRBV5-1 and TRBJ1-3; 10 bases map to TRBD1. V lost 6 bases, J lost 2 bases, and 8 bases stayed unmatched. CDR1 and CDR2 from the germline V gene are SGHRS and YFSETQ. The CDR3 is made up of 16 amino acids. For the CDR3, the DNA is TGCGCCAGCACCATCACGGGACAGGGGACTGGAAACACCATATATTTT. Translating it yields CASTITGQGTGNTIYF.

This chain connects TRBV11-2 to TRBJ2-2; the match to TRBD2 covers 9 bases. J was trimmed by 0 bases and V by 5 bases; bases with no gene match: 7. Germline V gives CDR1 SGHAT, CDR2 FQNNGV. CDR3 size: 17 residues. CDR3 DNA: TGTGCCAGCAGCCAAGGGATAGCGGGAGCGAACACCGGGGAGCTGTTTTTT. Its protein product is CASSQGIAGANTGELFF.